The 11 T cell receptor beta chains below come from one sample, sequenced in a study of OX40 agonist ivuxolimab in advanced cancers. TCRdb keeps only in-frame clones here, not all; method: immunoSEQ multiplex PCR. The profile covers tens of thousands of clones, with about 86% appearing a single time and 2% to 2.5% taken by the ten largest. The sequencing here drew on CD4+ or CD8+ T cells sorted from blood, taken in a trial of the OX40 agonist ivuxolimab. The source is an adult with an advanced solid tumor such as melanoma, head and neck, liver or kidney cancer.

J is TRBJ1-2 and V is TRBV6-5; D remains unclear. From germline, CDR1 is MNHEY and CDR2 SVGAGI. V shed 8 bases and J shed 8 bases, with 18 bases lying between them. The CDR3 spans 13 residues. In nucleotides, the CDR3 is TGTGCCAGCCTTCAGGCTGCCGGGTGGGGCTACACCTTC. Protein sequence: CASLQAAGWGYTF.

V is TRBV9 and J is TRBJ2-1, with a tentative D call TRBD1 (6 bases). The length of the CDR3 is 14 residues. Between the trimmed V and J ends, which lost 0 bases and 3 bases, there was a span of 7 bases. Germline V gene data show CDR1 as SGDLS and CDR2 as YYNGEE. The CDR3: CASSVGQVYNEQFF. The CDR3 bases are TGTGCCAGCAGCGTAGGACAGGTCTACAATGAGCAGTTCTTC.

V usage is TRBV19 and J usage is TRBJ2-1; the match to TRBD2 covers 8 bases. The length of the CDR3 is 17 residues. Per the germline V gene, CDR1 is LNHDA and CDR2 is SQIVND (reference sequence). Trimming removed 6 bases from V and 4 bases from J; junction bases left unmatched: 14. The CDR3, as DNA: TGTGCCAGTAGCCCATCTAGCGGGCGGTCGGGGTACAATGAGCAGTTCTTC. Encoded protein: CASSPSSGRSGYNEQFF. Full variable domain (outside the CDR3, taken from reference TRBV19 and TRBJ2-1): DGGITQSPKYLFRKEGQNVTLSCEQNLNHDAMYWYRQDPGQGLRLIYYSQIVNDFQKGDIAEGYSVSREKKESFPLTVTSAQKNPTAFYLCASSPSSGRSGYNEQFFGPGTRLTVL.

The chain links TRBV25-1 to TRBJ2-3; no firm D call. Germline V CDR1 and CDR2: MGHDK, SYGVNS. The ends were cut back, 3 bases at V and 2 bases at J, with 9 bases in the middle. The CDR3 runs to 14 residues. In nucleotides, the CDR3 is TGTGCCAGCAGTGATCCAAGGGACACAGATACGCAGTATTTT. Its translation: CASSDPRDTDTQYF.

The chain combines TRBV18 with TRBJ1-3; D is unresolved. The CDR3 has 18 amino acids. V shed 3 bases and J shed 0 bases, with 18 bases lying between them. Germline V gives CDR1 KGHSH, CDR2 LQKENI. CDR3 nucleotides: TGTGCCAGCTCACCGACCACCCCGGCAGAGATCTCTGGAAACACCATATATTTT. Translating it yields CASSPTTPAEISGNTIYF.

This clone was detected only a few times. This chain links TRBV30 with TRBJ1-1; D remains unclear. The CDR3 sequence is 12 residues long. Trimming took 1 base from V and 1 from J, leaving 4 bases between them. Germline CDR1 reads GTSNPN; CDR2 reads SVGIG (reference sequence). CDR3 region: CAWSDGNTEAFF. CDR3 DNA: TGTGCCTGGAGTGACGGGAACACTGAAGCTTTCTTT.

V gene TRBV5-1 combines with J gene TRBJ2-3; tentative D call: TRBD2 (5 bases). The CDR3 runs to 13 residues. CDR1 is SGHRS and CDR2 is YFSETQ in the germline V gene. V was cut by 2 bases and J by 6 bases, with 10 bases left in between. CDR3 loop: CASSFGKVDTQYF. CDR3 bases: TGCGCCAGCAGCTTCGGGAAGGTTGATACGCAGTATTTT. Full variable domain (remainder filled in from reference TRBV5-1 and TRBJ2-3): KAGVTQTPRYLIKTRGQQVTLSCSPISGHRSVSWYQQTPGQGLQFLFEYFSETQRNKGNFPGRFSGRQFSNSRSEMNVSTLELGDSALYLCASSFGKVDTQYFGPGTRLTVL.

This clone came up once. The J gene is TRBJ1-1, the V gene TRBV5-1; TRBD1 matches 9 bases. There are 16 residues in the CDR3. Germline loops: CDR1 SGHRS, CDR2 YFSETQ. The V segment lost 3 bases and the J segment 3 bases; nucleotides outside the gene matches: 9. The CDR3: CASSSSGTGKDTEAFF. The DNA for the CDR3 is TGCGCCAGCAGCTCGAGCGGGACAGGGAAGGACACTGAAGCTTTCTTT. The full variable domain, its missing parts supplied by reference TRBV5-1 and TRBJ1-1, is KAGVTQTPRYLIKTRGQQVTLSCSPISGHRSVSWYQQTPGQGLQFLFEYFSETQRNKGNFPGRFSGRQFSNSRSEMNVSTLELGDSALYLCASSSSGTGKDTEAFFGQGTRLTVV.

DNA of the CDR3: TGTGCCAGCAGCTTAGGTACAGGGAGGCACAATGAGCAGTTCTTC. This codes for CASSLGTGRHNEQFF. The rearrangement links TRBV11-2 to TRBJ2-1; possibly TRBD1 or TRBD2 for D (6 bases each). Germline V gene lookup returns CDR1 SGHAT and CDR2 FQNNGV. V lost 1 base and J lost 5, with 12 bases in between. The CDR3 is 15 amino acids.

The chain joins TRBV5-1 to TRBJ1-1; D ambiguous. The CDR3 totals 15 residues. Germline V lookup: CDR1 SGHRS, CDR2 YFSETQ. V dropped 0 bases and J dropped 6 bases, with 15 bases sitting between them. The CDR3 loop is CASSLEGGRASEAFF. CDR3 DNA sequence: TGCGCCAGCAGCTTGGAAGGTGGGAGGGCCTCTGAAGCTTTCTTT. Looking up the rest from reference TRBV5-1 and TRBJ1-1 gives the full variable domain: KAGVTQTPRYLIKTRGQQVTLSCSPISGHRSVSWYQQTPGQGLQFLFEYFSETQRNKGNFPGRFSGRQFSNSRSEMNVSTLELGDSALYLCASSLEGGRASEAFFGQGTRLTVV.

The chain is built from TRBV10-3 and TRBJ1-1, with 8 bases aligning to TRBD1. The CDR3 length is 14 residues. From germline, CDR1 is ENHRY and CDR2 SYGVKD. V shed 5 bases and J 1 base; nucleotides not matched to a gene: 3. The DNA for the CDR3 is TGTGCCATCAGTACCGGGACAGGGAACACTGAAGCTTTCTTT. It codes for CAISTGTGNTEAFF.